The rows below give T cell receptor beta chains drawn from one sample of a study of T-cell reconstitution after alpha-beta-depleted transplantation in children. TCRdb analysed the PCR reads with MiXCR anew, one entry per CDR3 protein. The sample lists about half a million distinct CDR3 sequences, around 12% occurring once. The sequenced sample was PBMCs from the stem cell graft donor, obtained from the stem cell graft. Receptors originate from a human donor who donated a stem cell graft to a child with combined immunodeficiency. Each CDR3 is given with its conserved first and last residue. A D gene is named only where the DNA matches it firmly. Clone size is not always given. Where it is, it says once, few, many or a class for expanded clones.

J gene,V gene,clone size,D gene,CDR3 protein,CDR3 DNA
TRBJ1-5,TRBV20-1,few,.,CSDRGRSNQPQHF,TGCAGTGATAGGGGCAGGAGCAATCAGCCCCAGCATTTT
TRBJ2-5,TRBV29-1,many,TRBD1,CSVEPGTVKTQYF,TGCAGCGTTGAACCAGGGACAGTTAAGACCCAGTACTTC
TRBJ2-1,TRBV5-1,many,TRBD1,CASSFRDSYNEQFF,TGCGCCAGCAGCTTCCGGGACAGCTACAATGAGCAGTTCTTC
TRBJ2-7,TRBV3-1,.,.,CASSLPGLSTYEQYF,TGTGCCAGCAGCCTACCGGGACTTTCAACCTACGAGCAGTACTTC
TRBJ2-3,TRBV12-3/TRBV12-4,many,TRBD1,CASSRTGGVGTDTQYF,TGTGCCAGCAGCCGTACAGGGGGCGTCGGGACAGATACGCAGTATTTT
TRBJ2-7,TRBV10-3,.,.,CASTGISLEYEQYF,TGTGCCTCGACCGGGATTTCGCTCGAATACGAGCAGTACTTC
TRBJ2-4,TRBV9,.,.,CASSVDQELNIQYF,TGTGCCAGCAGCGTAGACCAGGAATTAAACATTCAGTACTTC
TRBJ2-1,TRBV12-3/TRBV12-4,.,TRBD1,CASCFLLGTGGRSYNEQFF,TGTGCCAGCTGTTTTCTTCTCGGGACAGGGGGCAGATCCTACAATGAGCAGTTCTTC
TRBJ2-2,TRBV5-6,.,TRBD2,CASSVLAGGLTGELFF,TGTGCCAGCAGCGTACTAGCGGGAGGACTCACCGGGGAGCTGTTTTTT
TRBJ1-1,TRBV4-3,many,.,CASSLLVRDTEAFF,TGCGCCAGCAGCCTCTTAGTGCGTGACACTGAAGCTTTCTTT
TRBJ2-4,TRBV6-5,few,.,CASKAGRDQYF,TGTGCCAGCAAGGCAGGAAGGGATCAGTACTTC
TRBJ2-7,TRBV30,.,.,CAWGSPGYEQYF,TGTGCCTGGGGGTCTCCGGGCTACGAGCAGTACTTC
TRBJ2-7,TRBV11-2,few,TRBD1,CASSAGTGLTYEQYF,TGTGCCAGCAGCGCCGGGACAGGGCTCACCTACGAGCAGTACTTC
TRBJ2-7,TRBV2,.,TRBD2,CASGGRLAGPNYEQYF,TGTGCCAGCGGAGGGAGACTAGCGGGACCCAACTACGAGCAGTACTTC
TRBJ2-7,TRBV4-3,many,.,CASSRGTGANYEQYF,TGCGCCAGCAGCCGCGGGACCGGGGCCAACTACGAGCAGTACTTC
TRBJ2-7,TRBV2,.,TRBD1,CASSETGQGLSYEQYF,TGTGCCAGCAGTGAAACAGGACAGGGCCTCTCCTACGAGCAGTACTTC
TRBJ1-4,TRBV12-3/TRBV12-4,many,.,CASSLHPPGATNEKLFF,TGTGCCAGCAGCCTACATCCCCCAGGGGCAACTAATGAAAAACTGTTTTTT
TRBJ1-6,TRBV20-1,.,TRBD1,CSARDMGASTGRGNSPLHF,TGCAGTGCTAGAGATATGGGGGCTTCGACAGGGCGAGGGAATTCACCCCTCCACTTT
TRBJ1-1,TRBV12-3/TRBV12-4,.,.,CASSLIGHVNTEAFF,TGTGCCAGCAGTTTAATTGGGCACGTGAACACTGAAGCTTTCTTT
TRBJ2-3,TRBV12-3/TRBV12-4,few,TRBD2,CASSLGRRGLAKQYF,TGTGCCAGCAGTTTAGGTCGCCGGGGACTAGCGAAGCAGTATTTT
TRBJ2-3,TRBV5-1,.,.,CASSLTTGYTDTQYF,TGCGCCAGCAGCTTGACCACAGGTTACACAGATACGCAGTATTTT
TRBJ2-5,TRBV20-1,few,TRBD1,CSTGQEIQETQYF,TGCAGTACGGGACAGGAAATACAAGAGACCCAGTACTTC
TRBJ2-7,TRBV5-1,.,TRBD1,CASSFVDRTDNEQYF,TGCGCCAGCAGCTTCGTGGACAGGACGGACAACGAGCAGTACTTC
TRBJ2-1,TRBV9,few,.,CASSGDLSSYNEQFF,TGTGCCAGCAGCGGGGACTTAAGCTCCTACAATGAGCAGTTCTTC
TRBJ1-2,TRBV30,once,.,CAWSVEANYGYTF,TGTGCCTGGAGTGTAGAGGCAAACTATGGCTACACCTTC
TRBJ1-6,TRBV6-5,many,TRBD1,CASSYIQGNSPLHF,TGTGCCAGCAGTTACATACAGGGGAATTCACCCCTCCACTTT
TRBJ2-1,TRBV24-1,many,.,CATGLYNEQFF,TGTGCCACCGGACTCTACAATGAGCAGTTCTTC
TRBJ2-4,TRBV12-3/TRBV12-4,many,.,CASSLWANIQYF,TGTGCCAGCAGTTTATGGGCCAACATTCAGTACTTC
TRBJ1-4,TRBV2,.,.,CARSGKATNEKLFF,TGTGCCAGAAGTGGGAAGGCAACTAATGAAAAACTGTTTTTT
TRBJ2-3,TRBV4-2,.,TRBD2,CASSPISGAPSTDTQYF,TGTGCCAGCAGCCCTATTAGCGGGGCCCCTAGCACAGATACGCAGTATTTT
TRBJ1-1,TRBV20-1,.,TRBD1,CSALGPGQGRLVAFF,TGCAGTGCGCTGGGGCCGGGACAGGGACGGTTGGTGGCTTTCTTT
TRBJ2-7,TRBV7-9,few,TRBD1,CASSLADQGAFPYEQYF,TGTGCCAGCAGCTTAGCCGATCAGGGGGCCTTCCCCTACGAGCAGTACTTC
TRBJ2-3,TRBV7-2,many,TRBD2,CASSLGALAVGTDTQYF,TGTGCCAGCAGCTTAGGCGCACTAGCGGTAGGCACAGATACGCAGTATTTT
TRBJ2-3,TRBV27,.,TRBD2,CASVSLAGGPNTDTQYF,TGTGCCAGTGTTAGCCTAGCGGGGGGGCCGAACACAGATACGCAGTATTTT
TRBJ2-7,TRBV4-3,few,TRBD1,CASSYGQDYEQYF,TGCGCCAGCAGTTACGGACAGGACTACGAGCAGTACTTC